One and the same sample provided the 4 T cell receptor beta chains below, sequenced in a study of cytomegalovirus exposure and HLA in healthy donors. Researchers ran the PCR with 60 Vbeta and 13 Jbeta primers. TCRdb keeps only in-frame clones here, not all; method: immunoSEQ multiplex PCR. This sample has roughly 110,000 clones, with about three quarters found just once. Sequenced sample: PBMCs. The receptors were gathered from a female donor in good health and CMV-seronegative.

The chain carries TRBV15 and TRBJ2-1; 14 bases align to TRBD2. The V and J ends lost 3 bases and 8 bases, in that order; junction bases with no gene match: 3. This CDR3 spans 15 amino acids. Germline CDR1 is LNHNV and CDR2 is YYDKDF (reference sequence). The chain's CDR3 is CATSSWTSGGYEQFF. The CDR3 DNA is TGTGCCACCAGCAGCTGGACTAGCGGGGGGTATGAGCAGTTCTTC.

Concerning this clone: The sample holds other DNA sequences that translate to the same CDR3. This chain connects TRBV2 to TRBJ1-1; weak D call: TRBD1 (5 bases). The ends were cut back, 0 bases at V and 4 bases at J, with 6 bases in the middle. Germline CDR1 and CDR2: SNHLY and FYNNEI. The CDR3 extends over 13 amino acids. CDR3 sequence reads: CASSEAGGTEAFF. The DNA of the CDR3 is TGTGCCAGCAGTGAAGCGGGGGGCACTGAAGCTTTCTTT.

This chain joins TRBV13 and TRBJ2-3, with 12 nucleotides matching TRBD2. Trimming cost V 3 bases and J 5 bases; bases outside gene matches: 6. This CDR3 is 16 amino acids long. Germline V gene data show CDR1 as PRHDT and CDR2 as FYEKMQ (reference sequence). Here the CDR3 DNA reads TGTGCCAGCAGCTTTGCTAGCGGGGGGGCCGGAGATACGCAGTATTTT. Translated, it gives CASSFASGGAGDTQYF. Using reference TRBV13 and TRBJ2-3 for the parts outside the CDR3, the full variable domain is AAGVIQSPRHLIKEKRETATLKCYPIPRHDTVYWYQQGPGQDPQFLISFYEKMQSDKGSIPDRFSAQQFSDYHSELNMSSLELGDSALYFCASSFASGGAGDTQYFGPGTRLTVL.

The CDR3 loop is CATSSLDRTNIQYF. As DNA, the CDR3 is TGTGCCACCAGCAGCCTAGACAGGACAAACATTCAGTACTTC. The chain has TRBV15 and TRBJ2-4; tentatively, D is TRBD1 (6 bases). From germline, CDR1 is LNHNV and CDR2 YYDKDF (reference sequence). This CDR3 is 14 amino acids long. Trimming left V 3 bases short and J 6 bases short, with 12 bases between.